These 29 T cell receptor beta chains were all obtained from the same sample, sequenced in a study of cytomegalovirus exposure and HLA in healthy donors. Researchers ran the PCR with 60 Vbeta and 13 Jbeta primers. Repertoires were generated with immunoSEQ multiplex PCR, while TCRdb's copy carries only in-frame clones and drops some. The table includes around 150,000 clones, 79% detected once. The sequencing input was PBMCs. These receptors were obtained from a man in his fifties or sixties in good health and CMV-seropositive.

The J gene is TRBJ2-3, the V gene TRBV27; D remains unclear. The germline V and J ends were trimmed by 1 base and 3 bases, with 11 bases remaining between them. The CDR3 totals 15 residues. CDR1 and CDR2 (germline): MNHEY, SMNVEV (reference sequence). The CDR3 protein is CASSLLRPNTDTQYF. CDR3 DNA sequence: TGTGCCAGCAGTTTATTGCGGCCAAATACAGATACGCAGTATTTT.

The rearrangement links TRBV27 to TRBJ2-6, with D unclear. Germline CDR1 reads MNHEY; CDR2 reads SMNVEV (reference sequence). CDR3 length: 16 residues. The ends were cut back, 7 bases at V and 5 bases at J, with 18 bases in the middle. DNA of the CDR3: TGTGCCAGCACCAACGAAGGTGGGCTCAGGGCCAACGTCCTGACTTTC. Its translation is CASTNEGGLRANVLTF.

The CDR3 coding sequence is TGTGCCAGCAGTGGTCCAAATAGGGGGAACACTGAAGCTTTCTTT. This sequence encodes CASSGPNRGNTEAFF. This chain uses TRBV6-5 with TRBJ1-1; maybe TRBD1 (5 bases). Germline lookup yields CDR1 MNHEY and CDR2 SVGAGI. This CDR3 is 15 amino acids long. The germline V and J ends were trimmed by 5 bases and 1 base, with 14 bases remaining between them.

This chain links TRBV9 with TRBJ2-1; D perhaps matches TRBD2 (6 bases). Germline V gene sequence: CDR1 SGDLS, CDR2 YYNGEE. Trimming removed 0 bases from V and 3 bases from J, with 10 bases in between. The CDR3 has 15 residues. CDR3 coding DNA: TGTGCCAGCAGCGTAGCGGGAGATTTCTACAATGAGCAGTTCTTC. Amino acids: CASSVAGDFYNEQFF.

The chain has TRBV5-4 and TRBJ1-6; tentatively, D is TRBD1 (5 bases). V was cut by 5 bases and J by 6 bases, with 21 bases left in between. The CDR3 runs to 17 residues. CDR1 SGHNT and CDR2 YYREEE come from the germline V gene (reference sequence). The DNA of the CDR3 is TGTGCCAGCAGTCTTCTAGTGGGCGGGGCGGGTAATTCACCCCTCCACTTT. It specifies CASSLLVGGAGNSPLHF.

In this sample, this clone turned up once. This chain uses TRBV9 with TRBJ2-1; D not resolved. The germline V gene encodes CDR1 SGDLS and CDR2 YYNGEE. V shed 3 bases and J shed 4 bases, with 11 bases lying between them. The CDR3 is made up of 14 amino acids. In DNA form, the CDR3 reads TGTGCCAGCAGCGCCCAGACACAGTACAATGAGCAGTTCTTC. It specifies CASSAQTQYNEQFF.

The chain links TRBV10-1 to TRBJ1-5; 8 bases are a match to TRBD1. The CDR3 has 18 amino acids. Germline loops: CDR1 WNHNN, CDR2 SYGVQD (reference sequence). J gave up 0 bases and V 0 bases, and 7 bases lay outside the gene matches. CDR3 coding DNA: TGCGCCAGCAGTGAGTCTGGCAGGACAGGGAATAGCAATCAGCCCCAGCATTTT. Translation: CASSESGRTGNSNQPQHF.

V and J are TRBV10-3 and TRBJ2-1; D may be TRBD2 (6 bases). Trimming took 6 bases from V and 9 from J, leaving 9 bases between them. Per germline, CDR1 ENHRY and CDR2 SYGVKD. The CDR3 sequence is 11 residues long. CDR3 nucleotide sequence: TGTGCCATCAGCTGGCGGGGTGAGCAGTTCTTC. Amino acid sequence: CAISWRGEQFF.

The rearrangement uses TRBV2 and TRBJ2-6, with TRBD1 as a possible D gene (6 bases). The CDR3 length is 14 residues. Germline CDR1 reads SNHLY; CDR2 reads FYNNEI. The V end was cut by 5 bases, the J end by 4 bases, with 9 bases between. The CDR3 DNA is TGTGCCAGCAGTTCCGGGACAGGGGCCAACGTCCTGACTTTC. This codes for CASSSGTGANVLTF. Complete variable domain (other parts from reference TRBV2 and TRBJ2-6): EPEVTQTPSHQVTQMGQEVILRCVPISNHLYFYWYRQILGQKVEFLVSFYNNEISEKSEIFDDQFSVERPDGSNFTLKIRSTKLEDSAMYFCASSSGTGANVLTFGAGSRLTVL.

The chain recombines TRBV6-4 with TRBJ2-2, with D possibly TRBD1 on 5 matching bases. Germline loops: CDR1 MRHNA, CDR2 SNTAGT. V was trimmed by 2 bases and J by 6 bases, leaving 10 bases between them. The CDR3 sequence is 14 residues long. This CDR3 is CASSDGRAAGELFF. Written as DNA, the CDR3 is TGTGCCAGCAGTGACGGCAGGGCGGCCGGGGAGCTGTTTTTT.

The chain is built from TRBV9 and TRBJ1-6; 8 bases align to TRBD1. Losses at the gene ends were 4 bases for V and 7 bases for J; bases not matched to a gene: 7. The germline CDR1 and CDR2 sequences are SGDLS and YYNGEE. The length of the CDR3 is 15 residues. CDR3: CASSPRQGKNSPLHF. CDR3 coding DNA: TGTGCCAGCAGCCCCCGACAGGGGAAAAATTCACCCCTCCACTTT.

In its sample, this clone was seen a few times. The chain links TRBV27 to TRBJ2-7; 7 bases fit TRBD1. CDR3 length: 16 residues. The trim removed 1 base at V and 7 bases at J, leaving 13 bases unmatched. Per germline, CDR1 MNHEY and CDR2 SMNVEV (reference sequence). The DNA of the CDR3 is TGTGCCAGCAGTTTATTATACAGGGGTATAGACGAGGAGCAGTACTTC. Protein sequence: CASSLLYRGIDEEQYF.

Remarks on this clone: An end of the junction differs from the germline gene, which may be a read error. J is TRBJ2-7 and V is TRBV7-9; maybe TRBD1 (6 bases). CDR3 length: 15 amino acids. Germline V gives CDR1 SEHNR, CDR2 FQNEAQ (reference sequence). This CDR3 reads CSSSLRLGGSYEQYF. The CDR3 DNA is TGTTCCAGCAGCTTAAGGTTAGGGGGCTCCTACGAGCAGTACTTC. Variable domain in full (rest from reference TRBV7-9 and TRBJ2-7): DTGVSQNPRHKITKRGQNVTFRCDPISEHNRLYWYRQTLGQGPEFLTYFQNEAQLEKSRLLSDRFSAERPKGSFSTLEIQRTEQGDSAMYLCSSSLRLGGSYEQYFGPGTRLTVT.

This chain joins TRBV5-6 and TRBJ1-2; 8 bases agree with TRBD1. V was pared by 2 bases and J by 7 bases, with 7 bases of the junction left unmatched. Germline CDR1 is SGHDT and CDR2 is YYEEEE. The CDR3 consists of 14 residues. Here the CDR3 reads CASSFRGRGAGYTF. In DNA form, the CDR3 reads TGTGCCAGCAGCTTCAGGGGGCGCGGAGCTGGCTACACCTTC.

In DNA, the CDR3 is TGTGCCAGCAGTTTTATGGTTTCGGGAGCTTTCTTT. Translation: CASSFMVSGAFF. The chain joins TRBV27 to TRBJ1-1; no firm D call. The V end lost 3 bases, the J end lost 10 bases, and 12 bases lay between the germline ends. CDR1 and CDR2 (germline): MNHEY, SMNVEV (reference sequence). This CDR3 is built from 12 residues.

The rearrangement uses TRBV2 and TRBJ1-2; maybe TRBD1 (6 bases). This CDR3 has 12 amino acids. Trimming removed 6 bases at V and 8 bases at J, with 13 bases between. Germline CDR1 SNHLY, CDR2 FYNNEI. The CDR3 sequence is CASRLGALGYTF. The CDR3 DNA reads TGTGCCAGCAGGTTGGGGGCGCTCGGCTACACCTTC.

J is TRBJ2-3 and V is TRBV11-2; 11 bases fit TRBD2. Germline CDR1 SGHAT, CDR2 FQNNGV. This CDR3 is built from 17 residues. Unmatched junction bases numbered 8, after V lost 4 bases and J lost 2 bases. The CDR3 nucleotides are TGTGCCAGCAGCTCGCGGACTAGCGGGCCCGACACAGATACGCAGTATTTT. This translates into CASSSRTSGPDTDTQYF.

This chain connects TRBV4-1 to TRBJ2-1; 9 positions agree with TRBD2. The length of the CDR3 is 18 residues. Germline V gene sequence: CDR1 MGHRA, CDR2 YSYEKL. The V and J ends lost 1 base and 6 bases, in that order; junction bases with no gene match: 13. CDR3 region: CASSQVIAGVAPRNEQFF. The CDR3 coding sequence is TGCGCCAGCAGCCAAGTGATAGCGGGGGTTGCACCCCGCAATGAGCAGTTCTTC.

About this clone: Germline is not matched at one junction end, which may reflect a read error. This chain joins TRBV7-9 and TRBJ2-3; 13 bases are a match to TRBD2. Germline CDR1 is SEHNR and CDR2 is FQNEAQ (reference sequence). The CDR3 covers 16 residues. The CDR3 DNA reads TGTTCCAGCAGCCTGACTAGCGGGAGGCCCACAGATACGCAGTATTTT. It translates to CSSSLTSGRPTDTQYF.

The V and J genes are TRBV10-3 and TRBJ2-5; 10 bases line up with TRBD2. Germline loops: CDR1 ENHRY, CDR2 SYGVKD. Trimming removed 0 bases from V and 2 bases from J; junction bases left unmatched: 12. There are 19 residues in the CDR3. CDR3 protein: CAISESTTAGTSVQETQYF. The CDR3 nucleotides read TGTGCCATCAGTGAGTCGACGACAGCCGGGACTAGCGTACAAGAGACCCAGTACTTC.

This clone was observed once. V is TRBV19 and J is TRBJ2-7; 12 bases match TRBD2. This CDR3 contains 18 residues. The trim removed 5 bases at V and 2 bases at J, leaving 13 bases unmatched. CDR1 and CDR2 from the germline V gene are LNHDA and SQIVND (reference sequence). This CDR3 reads CASSADPPRLAGAYEQYF. The CDR3 coding sequence is TGTGCCAGTAGTGCCGACCCACCCAGACTAGCGGGAGCCTACGAGCAGTACTTC.

The chain has TRBV5-6 and TRBJ1-2; D unclear. Germline assignment: CDR1 SGHDT and CDR2 YYEEEE. The CDR3 runs 12 residues. V dropped 6 bases and J dropped 0 bases, with 6 bases sitting between them. The CDR3: CASTRANYGYTF. The CDR3 region has the DNA TGTGCCAGCACGAGGGCTAACTATGGCTACACCTTC.

V usage is TRBV28 and J usage is TRBJ2-7; 9 positions match TRBD2. CDR1 and CDR2 (germline): MDHEN, SYDVKM. The CDR3 has 15 amino acids. The ends lost 2 bases at V and 5 bases at J; junction bases unmatched: 7. The CDR3 spells CASSLAAGGPDEQYF. The CDR3, as DNA: TGTGCCAGCAGTTTAGCGGCGGGAGGGCCAGACGAGCAGTACTTC.

The V and J genes are TRBV13 and TRBJ2-5; 11 bases align to TRBD2. Losses at the gene ends were 5 bases for V and 0 bases for J; bases not matched to a gene: 5. Germline loops: CDR1 PRHDT, CDR2 FYEKMQ (reference sequence). CDR3 length: 16 residues. The CDR3 spells CASSLTSGVYQETQYF. Written as DNA, the CDR3 is TGTGCCAGCAGCCTGACTAGCGGGGTGTACCAAGAGACCCAGTACTTC.

The chain carries TRBV5-8 and TRBJ1-2, with 8 bases that match TRBD1. The CDR3 has 15 amino acids. Trimming took 5 bases from V and 1 from J; bases not matched to a gene: 7. CDR1 is SGHTS, CDR2 YDEGEE, per germline. The CDR3 sequence is CASSFMDRDNYGYTF. The CDR3 DNA reads as TGTGCCAGCAGTTTTATGGACAGGGATAACTATGGCTACACCTTC.

As for this clone: One end of the junction is discordant with germline, which a read error may explain. DNA of the CDR3: TGTGCCAGCAATTTACAGGGTGCATGGTGCTTT. It translates to CASNLQGAWCF. The chain combines TRBV2 with TRBJ2-2; tentatively, D is TRBD1 (6 bases). The germline V gene encodes CDR1 SNHLY and CDR2 FYNNEI. This CDR3 is 11 amino acids long.

This clone showed up just once. DNA for the CDR3: TGTGCCAGTAGTACAAGCGGGGGCACCACCTACGAGCAGTACTTC. It yields the protein CASSTSGGTTYEQYF. The chain has TRBV19 and TRBJ2-7; 8 bases are a match to TRBD2. The CDR3 extends over 15 amino acids. CDR1 and CDR2 (germline): LNHDA, SQIVND (reference sequence). V dropped 4 bases and J dropped 2; count of bases not matched to a gene: 7.

A single count supports this clone. This sequence joins TRBV11-3 and TRBJ1-3, with TRBD1 identical over 10 bases. The CDR3 runs 17 residues. V shed 5 bases and J 1 base; nucleotides not matched to a gene: 8. Germline CDR1 is SGHNT and CDR2 is YENEEA. This chain's CDR3 is CASSLGDRGYSGNTIYF. DNA of the CDR3: TGTGCCAGCAGCCTAGGGGACAGGGGATATTCTGGAAACACCATATATTTT.

The chain combines TRBV5-4 with TRBJ2-3, with D possibly being TRBD2 (8 bases). Germline V lookup: CDR1 SGHNT, CDR2 YYREEE (reference sequence). The CDR3 has 16 amino acids. Trimming took off 4 bases at V and 5 bases at J, with 20 bases between the two ends. The CDR3 loop is CASSRGDSGGLDTQYF. CDR3 in DNA: TGTGCCAGCAGCCGGGGGGACAGCGGGGGTTTAGATACGCAGTATTTT.